These 17 T cell receptor beta chains were sequenced from one sample in a study of T cell changes during pregnancy in multiple sclerosis. Profiled with immunoSEQ multiplex PCR; TCRdb holds only in-frame clones, not every one. The sample yields 75,000 to 95,000 clones, 90% to 95% seen once. This specimen consisted of peripheral blood, obtained in the second trimester of pregnancy. The receptors were sampled from a female donor with multiple sclerosis, enrolled in a pregnancy study.

The V call is TRBV7-2, the J call TRBJ2-7; D gene unclear. This CDR3 is 12 amino acids long. Trimming left V 3 bases short and J 0 bases short, with 3 bases between. CDR1 is SGHTA and CDR2 is FQGNSA in the germline V gene. The CDR3 spells CASSFSSYEQYF. CDR3 nucleotides: TGTGCCAGCAGCTTTAGCTCCTACGAGCAGTACTTC.

The gene calls are TRBV6-1 and TRBJ1-2; 7 bases are shared with TRBD1. The length of the CDR3 is 16 residues. Trimming at V came to 1 base and at J to 4 bases, leaving 9 bases not matched to a gene. The germline gives CDR1 MNHNS, CDR2 SASEGT. In DNA, the CDR3 is TGTGCCAGCAGTGAAGAGGGGACAGAATCCCTCTATGGCTACACCTTC. Protein: CASSEEGTESLYGYTF.

The count of this clone is one. V usage is TRBV6-1 and J usage is TRBJ1-2; perhaps TRBD1 as D (5 bases). Germline loops: CDR1 MNHNS, CDR2 SASEGT. There are 14 residues in the CDR3. The germline V and J ends were trimmed by 6 bases and 4 bases, with 15 bases remaining between them. CDR3 coding DNA: TGTGCCAGCAGGACACGGGACTTAGGCTATGGCTACACCTTC. Protein: CASRTRDLGYGYTF.

The CDR3 here is CASSLEGTGVSQPQHF. The CDR3 nucleotides read TGTGCCAGCAGCTTAGAAGGGACAGGGGTCAGCCAGCCCCAGCATTTT. The rearrangement links TRBV7-2 to TRBJ1-5; 10 bases match TRBD1. The length of the CDR3 is 16 residues. Germline assignment: CDR1 SGHTA and CDR2 FQGNSA. Trimming at V came to 1 base and at J to 7 bases, leaving 7 bases not matched to a gene. The variable domain in full, with the rest retrieved from reference TRBV7-2 and TRBJ1-5, is GAGVSQSPSNKVTEKGKDVELRCDPISGHTALYWYRQSLGQGLEFLIYFQGNSAPDKSGLPSDRFSAERTGGSVSTLTIQRTQQEDSAVYLCASSLEGTGVSQPQHFGDGTRLSIL.

The V call is TRBV5-1, the J call TRBJ1-1; TRBD1 matches at 7 bases. CDR3 length equals 13 residues. V trimming: 2 bases; J trimming: 8 bases; junction bases outside the gene matches: 6. Germline loops: CDR1 SGHRS, CDR2 YFSETQ. The CDR3 coding sequence is TGCGCCAGCAGCTTCAGGGGGACCACCGAAGCTTTCTTT. Translation gives CASSFRGTTEAFF.

This clone was recorded a few times. This rearrangement joins TRBV6-5 to TRBJ2-7; 9 bases are shared with TRBD1. CDR1 and CDR2 (germline): MNHEY, SVGAGI. This CDR3 is built from 16 residues. The ends lost 0 bases at V and 2 bases at J; junction bases unmatched: 5. CDR3 bases: TGTGCCAGCAGTTACTCGGCCGGGACAGGGACCTACGAGCAGTACTTC. Amino acids: CASSYSAGTGTYEQYF.

This chain connects TRBV15 to TRBJ2-7; 7 bases align to TRBD1. The CDR3 spans 14 residues. CDR1 LNHNV and CDR2 YYDKDF come from the germline V gene (reference sequence). The J segment lost 0 bases and the V segment lost 5 bases, leaving 4 bases of the junction unmatched. The CDR3 bases are TGTGCCACCAGCGAGGGGGCGAGCTCCTACGAGCAGTACTTC. It translates to CATSEGASSYEQYF. Based on the CDR3 plus reference TRBV15 and TRBJ2-7, the full variable domain is DAMVIQNPRYQVTQFGKPVTLSCSQTLNHNVMYWYQQKSSQAPKLLFHYYDKDFNNEADTPDNFQSRRPNTSFCFLDIRSPGLGDTAMYLCATSEGASSYEQYFGPGTRLTVT.

The V and J genes are TRBV30 and TRBJ1-1, with 9 positions matching TRBD1. CDR3 length: 13 amino acids. V trimming: 4 bases; J trimming: 4 bases; junction bases outside the gene matches: 4. From germline, CDR1 is GTSNPN and CDR2 SVGIG (reference sequence). The CDR3 loop is CAWKSTGGTEAFF. The CDR3 region has the DNA TGTGCCTGGAAGTCGACAGGGGGCACTGAAGCTTTCTTT.

This chain connects TRBV2 to TRBJ1-4; no reliable D call. The CDR3 consists of 16 residues. Trimming took 7 bases from V and 8 from J, leaving 23 bases between them. Germline V CDR1 and CDR2: SNHLY, FYNNEI. The CDR3 sequence: CASTKGGSILEEKLFF. The CDR3 nucleotides read TGTGCCAGCACGAAGGGCGGGAGCATTTTGGAAGAAAAACTGTTTTTT.

The rearrangement joins TRBV2 to TRBJ1-5; D perhaps matches TRBD1 (6 bases). The germline gives CDR1 SNHLY, CDR2 FYNNEI. V lost 3 bases and J 11 bases, leaving 11 bases between the germline ends. The CDR3 runs 12 residues. The CDR3 loop reads CASSDRHRAQHF. The CDR3, as DNA: TGTGCCAGCAGTGACCGTCACAGGGCCCAGCATTTT.

This clone was detected only once. This chain connects TRBV6-1 to TRBJ1-1, with a tentative D call TRBD1 (5 bases). There are 15 residues in the CDR3. The V end lost 7 bases, the J end lost 6 bases, and 21 bases lay between the germline ends. CDR1 and CDR2 from the germline V gene are MNHNS and SASEGT. In DNA, the CDR3 is TGTGCCAGCACCCCCCTGGGGGGGTCGACGGCTGAAGCTTTCTTT. Translated: CASTPLGGSTAEAFF.

This clone was recorded once. CDR3 sequence: CASSYSRDRMVDTQYF. CDR3 nucleotide sequence: TGTGCCAGCAGTTACTCGCGGGACAGGATGGTTGATACGCAGTATTTT. The rearrangement uses TRBV6-6 and TRBJ2-3; 8 bases are shared with TRBD1. Looked up from germline, CDR1 is MNHNY and CDR2 is SVGAGI (reference sequence). The CDR3 sequence is 16 residues long. V lost 0 bases to trimming and J lost 6 bases; unmatched junction nucleotides: 8.

A few counts support this clone. Sequence at one end of the junction differs from germline and may be a read error. Written as DNA, the CDR3 is TGTGCTAGCAGCTCAGACAGGGTATCTTATGGCTACACCTTC. It specifies CASSSDRVSYGYTF. The rearrangement links TRBV7-7 to TRBJ1-2; 7 bases are shared with TRBD1. The germline gives CDR1 SSHAT, CDR2 FNYEAQ (reference sequence). CDR3 size: 14 residues.

This clone was observed a single time. This chain connects TRBV6-1 to TRBJ2-7; 8 bases are shared with TRBD1. The length of the CDR3 is 13 residues. V lost 10 bases, J lost 4 bases, and 9 bases stayed unmatched. The germline V gene encodes CDR1 MNHNS and CDR2 SASEGT. In DNA, the CDR3 is TGTGCCACCTCCGGGACAGGAGGTTACGAGCAGTACTTC. It is translated as CATSGTGGYEQYF.

This clone was seen once. The CDR3 region is CASSRDTGGRTEAFF. CDR3 nucleotide sequence: TGCGCCAGCAGCCGGGATACAGGGGGCCGCACTGAAGCTTTCTTT. The chain employs TRBV5-1 and TRBJ1-1; 9 bases match TRBD1. Germline V lookup: CDR1 SGHRS, CDR2 YFSETQ. The length of the CDR3 is 15 residues. Trimming at V came to 4 bases and at J to 4 bases, leaving 8 bases not matched to a gene.

This sequence joins TRBV10-3 and TRBJ2-5, with 7 bases aligning to TRBD2. V trimming: 6 bases; J trimming: 3 bases; junction bases outside the gene matches: 10. This CDR3 has 15 amino acids. Germline-derived CDR1 and CDR2 are ENHRY and SYGVKD. For the CDR3, the DNA is TGTGCCATCAGGGACCCGGGGGGACCGAAAGAGACCCAGTACTTC. This codes for CAIRDPGGPKETQYF.

V usage is TRBV25-1 and J usage is TRBJ2-5, with D tentatively TRBD2 (6 bases). This CDR3 contains 13 residues. Trimming left V 2 bases short and J 4 bases short, with 8 bases between. The germline V gene has CDR1 MGHDK and CDR2 SYGVNS. Here the CDR3 reads CASSETSIETQYF. The CDR3 DNA reads TGTGCCAGCAGTGAAACTAGCATAGAGACCCAGTACTTC. The variable domain in full, completed from reference TRBV25-1 and TRBJ2-5, reads EADIYQTPRYLVIGTGKKITLECSQTMGHDKMYWYQQDPGMELHLIHYSYGVNSTEKGDLSSESTVSRIRTEHFPLTLESARPSHTSQYLCASSETSIETQYFGPGTRLLVL.